This T cell receptor (beta chain) was captured by sequencing in a study of graft-versus-host responses after intestinal transplantation. Study outcomes and limitations: Detection of GvH clones occurred in recipient marrow, and some had their first appearance in ileum or blood.

Repertoires were generated with immunoSEQ multiplex PCR, while TCRdb's copy carries only in-frame clones and drops some. The profile shows approximately 58,000 clones, about 93% of them singletons. The CDR3 is made up of 15 amino acids. V was pared by 6 bases and J by 4 bases, with 18 bases between. Germline CDR1 is MGHDK and CDR2 is SYGVNS. Turning to this clone: Its target is not known.

The rearrangement uses TRBV25-1 and TRBJ1-2, with TRBD1 as a possible D gene (5 bases). The TCR was taken from a human patient who received an intestinal transplant, so some T cells may come from the graft donor. The specimen comprised PBMCs, sampled about 120 days after intestinal transplantation. The CDR3 DNA follows: TGTGCCAGCAGCCGCGTTGGGGGGACTGGCTATGGCTACACCTTC. It specifies CASSRVGGTGYGYTF.